This record covers a single T cell receptor beta chain. The limits of the CDR3 on the DNA are not certain, so only TCRdb's listed CDR3 is given. The CDR3 has 13 amino acids, counting both end residues. Per the germline V gene, CDR1 is MNHEY and CDR2 is SVGAGI. This specimen comes from a study of Graves' ophthalmopathy and Graves' hyperthyroidism. RNA transcripts provided the template for amplifying TCR beta CDR3 regions. HTBI primers primed a first-round RT-PCR, and a second-round multiplex PCR followed. TCRdb reprocessed the multiplex PCR reads via MiXCR and lists one record per CDR3 protein. Of under 800,000 distinct CDR3 sequences in the sample, approximately 21% were seen once.

This clonotype was obtained from a woman younger than 35 with stable Graves' hyperthyroidism. Some clones in this sample may be carry-over from other donors' samples. Specimen: peripheral blood. The genes are TRBV6-5 and TRBJ1-1. The CDR3 reads CASSTSAAFEAFF.